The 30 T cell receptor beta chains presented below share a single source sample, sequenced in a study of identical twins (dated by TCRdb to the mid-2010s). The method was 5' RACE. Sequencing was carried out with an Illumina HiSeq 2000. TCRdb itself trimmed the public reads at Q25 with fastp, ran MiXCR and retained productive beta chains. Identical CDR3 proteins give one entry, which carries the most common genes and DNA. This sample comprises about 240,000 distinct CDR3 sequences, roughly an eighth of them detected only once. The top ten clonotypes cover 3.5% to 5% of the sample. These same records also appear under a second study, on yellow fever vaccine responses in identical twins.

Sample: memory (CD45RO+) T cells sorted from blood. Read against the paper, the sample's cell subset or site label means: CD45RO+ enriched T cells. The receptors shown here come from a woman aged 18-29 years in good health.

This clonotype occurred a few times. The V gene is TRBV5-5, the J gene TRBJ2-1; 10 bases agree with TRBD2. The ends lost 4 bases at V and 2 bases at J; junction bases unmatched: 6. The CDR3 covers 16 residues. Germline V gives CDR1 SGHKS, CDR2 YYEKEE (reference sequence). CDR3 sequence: CASSRTSGLTYNEQFF. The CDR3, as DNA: TGTGCCAGCAGCCGGACTAGCGGCCTTACCTACAATGAGCAGTTCTTC.

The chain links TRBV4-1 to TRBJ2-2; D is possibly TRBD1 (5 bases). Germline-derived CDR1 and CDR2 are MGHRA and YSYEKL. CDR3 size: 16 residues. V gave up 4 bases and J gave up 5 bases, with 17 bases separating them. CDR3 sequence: CASSLDGQGDTGELFF. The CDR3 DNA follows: TGCGCCAGCAGCCTCGACGGCCAGGGTGATACCGGGGAGCTGTTTTTT.

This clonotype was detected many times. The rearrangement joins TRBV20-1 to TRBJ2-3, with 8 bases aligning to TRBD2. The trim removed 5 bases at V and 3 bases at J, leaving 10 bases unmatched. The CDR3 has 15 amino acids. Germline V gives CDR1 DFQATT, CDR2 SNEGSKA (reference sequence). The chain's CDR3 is CSASLTSGQTDTQYF. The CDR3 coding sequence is TGCAGTGCTTCTCTCACTAGCGGCCAAACAGATACGCAGTATTTT.

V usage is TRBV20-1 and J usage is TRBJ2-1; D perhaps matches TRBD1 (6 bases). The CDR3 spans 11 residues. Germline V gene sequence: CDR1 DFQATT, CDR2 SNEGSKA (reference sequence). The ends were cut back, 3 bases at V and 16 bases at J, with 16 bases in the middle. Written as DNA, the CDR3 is TGCAGTGCTAGTTCCTTGGGCAGGGGATTCTTC. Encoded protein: CSASSLGRGFF.

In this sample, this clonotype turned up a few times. CDR3 region: CASSLGSGSYSGANVLTF. The CDR3 DNA sequence: TGTGCCAGCAGCTTAGGATCTGGGTCTTACTCTGGGGCCAACGTCCTGACTTTC. The chain employs TRBV11-1 and TRBJ2-6; D uncertain. The V end was cut by 1 base, the J end by 0 bases, with 13 bases between. Germline V gene sequence: CDR1 SGHAT, CDR2 FQDESV (reference sequence). The CDR3 covers 18 residues.

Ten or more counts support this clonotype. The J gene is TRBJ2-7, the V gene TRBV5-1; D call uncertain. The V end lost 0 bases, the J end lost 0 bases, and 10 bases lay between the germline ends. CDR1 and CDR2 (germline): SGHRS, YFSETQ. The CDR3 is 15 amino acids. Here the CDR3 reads CASSLAAGSSYEQYF. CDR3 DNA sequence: TGCGCCAGCAGCTTGGCCGCAGGAAGCTCCTACGAGCAGTACTTC.

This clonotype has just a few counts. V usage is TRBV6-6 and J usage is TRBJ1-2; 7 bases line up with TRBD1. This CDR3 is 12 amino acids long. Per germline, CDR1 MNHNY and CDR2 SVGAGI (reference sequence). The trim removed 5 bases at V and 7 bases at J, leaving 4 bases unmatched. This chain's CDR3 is CASSGTDAGYTF. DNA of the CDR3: TGTGCCAGCAGTGGGACAGATGCTGGCTACACCTTC.

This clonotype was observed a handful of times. In DNA form, the CDR3 reads TGTGCCAGCAGCCAAGGCGGGGCCCTCCCCTACGAGCAGTACTTC. Translating gives CASSQGGALPYEQYF. The gene calls are TRBV3-1 and TRBJ2-7, with D tentatively TRBD2 (6 bases). The CDR3 loop spans 15 amino acids. Germline CDR1 is LGHDT and CDR2 is YNNKEL (reference sequence). Trimming cost V 1 base and J 2 bases, with 12 bases left between them.

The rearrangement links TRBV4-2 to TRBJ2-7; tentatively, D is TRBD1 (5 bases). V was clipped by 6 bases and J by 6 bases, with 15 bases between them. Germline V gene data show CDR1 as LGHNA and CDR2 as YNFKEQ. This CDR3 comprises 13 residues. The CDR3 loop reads CASSRRLRGEQYF. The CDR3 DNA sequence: TGTGCCAGCAGTCGTCGCCTAAGGGGCGAGCAGTACTTC.

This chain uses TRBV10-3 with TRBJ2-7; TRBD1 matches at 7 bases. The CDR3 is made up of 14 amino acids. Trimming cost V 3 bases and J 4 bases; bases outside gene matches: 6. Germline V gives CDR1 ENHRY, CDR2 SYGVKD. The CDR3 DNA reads TGTGCCATCAGTGAAAGACAGGGTGTGTACGAGCAGTACTTC. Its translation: CAISERQGVYEQYF.

CDR3 DNA sequence: TGTGCCAGCAGCTTAACCGGGACTAGCGGCACCTACGAGCAGTACTTC. It encodes CASSLTGTSGTYEQYF. The rearrangement links TRBV7-2 to TRBJ2-7; 11 bases are a match to TRBD2. Germline CDR1 SGHTA, CDR2 FQGNSA. J lost 2 bases, V lost 2 bases, and 5 bases had no gene match. The CDR3 runs to 16 residues.

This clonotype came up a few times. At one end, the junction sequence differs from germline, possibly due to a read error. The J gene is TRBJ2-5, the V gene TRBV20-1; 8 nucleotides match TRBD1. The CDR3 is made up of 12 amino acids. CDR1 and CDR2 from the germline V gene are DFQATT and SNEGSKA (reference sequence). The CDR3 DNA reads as TGCAGTGCGAGAGGCAGGGGGCAGACCCAGTACTTC. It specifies CSARGRGQTQYF.

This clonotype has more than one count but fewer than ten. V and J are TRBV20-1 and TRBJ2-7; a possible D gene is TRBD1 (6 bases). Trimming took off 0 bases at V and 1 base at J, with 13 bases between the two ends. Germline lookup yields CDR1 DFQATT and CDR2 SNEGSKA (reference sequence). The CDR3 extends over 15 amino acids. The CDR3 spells CSARDLGHPSYEQYF. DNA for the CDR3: TGCAGTGCTAGAGATCTGGGACACCCGTCCTACGAGCAGTACTTC.

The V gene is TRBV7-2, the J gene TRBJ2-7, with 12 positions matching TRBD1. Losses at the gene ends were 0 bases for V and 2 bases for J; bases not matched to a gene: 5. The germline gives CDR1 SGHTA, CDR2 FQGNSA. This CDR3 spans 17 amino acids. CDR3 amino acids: CASSLAGQGAKAYEQYF. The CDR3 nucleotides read TGTGCCAGCAGCTTAGCGGGACAGGGGGCGAAGGCCTACGAGCAGTACTTC.

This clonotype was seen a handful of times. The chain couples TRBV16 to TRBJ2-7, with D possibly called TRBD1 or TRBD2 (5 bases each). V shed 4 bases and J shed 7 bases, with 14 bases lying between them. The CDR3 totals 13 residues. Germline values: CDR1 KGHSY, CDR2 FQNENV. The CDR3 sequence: CASSRNSEGEQYF. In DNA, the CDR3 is TGTGCCAGCAGCCGCAACTCTGAGGGGGAGCAGTACTTC.

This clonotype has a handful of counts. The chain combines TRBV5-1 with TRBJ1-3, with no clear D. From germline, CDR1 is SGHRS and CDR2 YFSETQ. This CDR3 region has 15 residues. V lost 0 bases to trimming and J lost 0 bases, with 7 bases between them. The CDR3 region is CASSLGSASGNTIYF. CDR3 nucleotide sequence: TGCGCCAGCAGCTTGGGGTCGGCCTCTGGAAACACCATATATTTT.

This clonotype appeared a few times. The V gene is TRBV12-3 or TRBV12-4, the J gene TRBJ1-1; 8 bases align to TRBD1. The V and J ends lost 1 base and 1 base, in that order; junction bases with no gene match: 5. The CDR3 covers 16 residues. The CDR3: CASSLGRTGSNTEAFF. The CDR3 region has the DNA TGTGCCAGCAGTTTAGGACGGACAGGGTCGAACACTGAAGCTTTCTTT.

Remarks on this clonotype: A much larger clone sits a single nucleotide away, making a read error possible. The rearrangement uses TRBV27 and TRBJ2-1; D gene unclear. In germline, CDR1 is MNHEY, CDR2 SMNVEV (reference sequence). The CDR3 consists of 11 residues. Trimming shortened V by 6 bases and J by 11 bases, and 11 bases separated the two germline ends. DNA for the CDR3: TGTGCCAGCAGGGGTAGGGATAAGCAGTTCTTC. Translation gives CASRGRDKQFF.

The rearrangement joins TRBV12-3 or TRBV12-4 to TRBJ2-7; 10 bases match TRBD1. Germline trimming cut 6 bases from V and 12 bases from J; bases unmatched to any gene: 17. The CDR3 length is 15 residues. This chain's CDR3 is CASRETGTGAPKLYF. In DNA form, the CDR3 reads TGTGCCAGCAGGGAGACTGGGACAGGGGCCCCTAAACTGTACTTC.

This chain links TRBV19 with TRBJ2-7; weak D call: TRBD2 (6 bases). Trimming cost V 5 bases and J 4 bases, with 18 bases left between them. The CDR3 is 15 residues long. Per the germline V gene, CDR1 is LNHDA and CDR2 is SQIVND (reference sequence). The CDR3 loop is CASSGGSGIVYEQYF. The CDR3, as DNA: TGTGCCAGTAGTGGAGGGTCAGGGATCGTGTACGAGCAGTACTTC. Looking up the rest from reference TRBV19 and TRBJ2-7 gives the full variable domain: DGGITQSPKYLFRKEGQNVTLSCEQNLNHDAMYWYRQDPGQGLRLIYYSQIVNDFQKGDIAEGYSVSREKKESFPLTVTSAQKNPTAFYLCASSGGSGIVYEQYFGPGTRLTVT.

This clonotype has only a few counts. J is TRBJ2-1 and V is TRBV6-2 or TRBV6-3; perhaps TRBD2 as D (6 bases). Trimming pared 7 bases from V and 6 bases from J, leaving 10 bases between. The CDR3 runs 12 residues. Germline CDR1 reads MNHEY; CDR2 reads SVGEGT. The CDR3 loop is CASMTSLNEQFF. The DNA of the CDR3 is TGTGCCAGCATGACTAGTCTCAATGAGCAGTTCTTC.

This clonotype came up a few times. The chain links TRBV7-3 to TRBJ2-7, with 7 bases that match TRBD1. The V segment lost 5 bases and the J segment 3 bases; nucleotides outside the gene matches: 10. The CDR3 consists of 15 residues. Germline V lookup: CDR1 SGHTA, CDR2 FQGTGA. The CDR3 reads CASSPGGTLHYEQYF. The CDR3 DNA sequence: TGTGCCAGCAGCCCAGGGGGAACCCTTCACTACGAGCAGTACTTC.

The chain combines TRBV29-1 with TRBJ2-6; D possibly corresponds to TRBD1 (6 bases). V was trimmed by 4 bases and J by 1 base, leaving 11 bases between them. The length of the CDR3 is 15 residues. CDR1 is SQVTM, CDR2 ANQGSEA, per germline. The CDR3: CSVGDRGSGANVLTF. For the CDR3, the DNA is TGCAGCGTTGGGGATAGGGGGTCTGGGGCCAACGTCCTGACTTTC.

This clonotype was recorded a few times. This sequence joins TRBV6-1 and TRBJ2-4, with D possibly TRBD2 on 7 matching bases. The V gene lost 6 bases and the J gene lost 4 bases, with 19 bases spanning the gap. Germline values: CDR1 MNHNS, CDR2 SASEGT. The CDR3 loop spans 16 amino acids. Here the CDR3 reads CASRTQLKGGKNIQYF. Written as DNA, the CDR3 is TGTGCCAGCAGGACCCAGTTGAAGGGGGGGAAAAACATTCAGTACTTC.

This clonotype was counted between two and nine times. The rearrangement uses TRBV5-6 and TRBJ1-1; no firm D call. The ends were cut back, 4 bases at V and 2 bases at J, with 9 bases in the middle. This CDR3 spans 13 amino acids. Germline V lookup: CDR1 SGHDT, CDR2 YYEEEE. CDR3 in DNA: TGTGCCAGCAGCACGACGGGCAACACTGAAGCTTTCTTT. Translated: CASSTTGNTEAFF. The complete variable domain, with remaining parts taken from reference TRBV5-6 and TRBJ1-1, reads DAGVTQSPTHLIKTRGQQVTLRCSPKSGHDTVSWYQQALGQGPQFIFQYYEEEERQRGNFPDRFSGHQFPNYSSELNVNALLLGDSALYLCASSTTGNTEAFFGQGTRLTVV.

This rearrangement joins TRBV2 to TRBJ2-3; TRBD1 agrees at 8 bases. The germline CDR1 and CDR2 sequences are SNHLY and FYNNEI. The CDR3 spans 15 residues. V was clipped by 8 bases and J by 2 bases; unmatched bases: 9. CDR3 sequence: CASSQIQGATDTQYF. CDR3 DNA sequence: TGTGCCAGCTCACAGATCCAGGGGGCCACAGATACGCAGTATTTT.

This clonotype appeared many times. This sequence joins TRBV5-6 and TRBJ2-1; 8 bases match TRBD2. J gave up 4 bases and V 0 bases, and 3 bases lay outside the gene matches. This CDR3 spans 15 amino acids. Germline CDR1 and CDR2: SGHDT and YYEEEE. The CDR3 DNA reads TGTGCCAGCAGCTTGGGTAGCGGGAAATACAATGAGCAGTTCTTC. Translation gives CASSLGSGKYNEQFF.

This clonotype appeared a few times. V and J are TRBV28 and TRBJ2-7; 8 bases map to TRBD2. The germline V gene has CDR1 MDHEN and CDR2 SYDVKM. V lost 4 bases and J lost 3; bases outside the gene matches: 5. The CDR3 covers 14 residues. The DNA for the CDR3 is TGTGCCAGCAGTTCCCTCGGGACTAGCTACGAGCAGTACTTC. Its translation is CASSSLGTSYEQYF. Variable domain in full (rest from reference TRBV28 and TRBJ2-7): DVKVTQSSRYLVKRTGEKVFLECVQDMDHENMFWYRQDPGLGLRLIYFSYDVKMKEKGDIPEGYSVSREKKERFSLILESASTNQTSMYLCASSSLGTSYEQYFGPGTRLTVT.

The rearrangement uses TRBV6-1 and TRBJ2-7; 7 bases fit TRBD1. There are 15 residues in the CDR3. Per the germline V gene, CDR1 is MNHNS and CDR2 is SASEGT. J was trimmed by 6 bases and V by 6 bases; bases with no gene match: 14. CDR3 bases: TGTGCCAGCAGCCGAACAGGGGTCGGAGGCCGCGAGCAGTACTTC. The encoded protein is CASSRTGVGGREQYF.

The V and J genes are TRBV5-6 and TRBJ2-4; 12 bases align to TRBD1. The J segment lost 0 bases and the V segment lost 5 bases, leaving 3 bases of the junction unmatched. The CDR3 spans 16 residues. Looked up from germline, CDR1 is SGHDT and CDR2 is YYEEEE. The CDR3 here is CASRGQGALAKNIQYF. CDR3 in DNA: TGTGCCAGCAGGGGACAGGGGGCTCTAGCCAAAAACATTCAGTACTTC.